These 8 T cell receptor beta chains were all obtained from the same sample, sequenced in a study of Graves' ophthalmopathy and Graves' hyperthyroidism. RNA transcripts were the source from which TCR beta CDR3 regions were amplified. RT-PCR was first run with HTBI primers, then multiplex PCR in a second round. One entry per CDR3 protein, called by TCRdb with MiXCR from the multiplex PCR reads. The data hold hundreds of thousands of distinct CDR3 sequences, with roughly 20% observed a single time. Sequencing input: peripheral blood. The receptors were gathered from a woman between 18 and 29 years old with stable Graves' hyperthyroidism. Some clones in this sample may be carry-over from other donors' samples.

Ten or more counts support this clonotype. The J gene is TRBJ1-1, the V gene TRBV6-2 or TRBV6-3, with D unclear. Germline assignment: CDR1 MNHEY and CDR2 SVGEGT. This CDR3 contains 13 residues. The V end was cut by 0 bases, the J end by 5 bases, with 7 bases between. The CDR3 DNA is TGTGCCAGCAGTTACTCGACGTTAACTGAAGCTTTCTTT. It codes for CASSYSTLTEAFF.

This clonotype came up many times. The chain uses TRBV27 and TRBJ2-1, with D unresolved. This CDR3 has 15 residues. Germline V CDR1 and CDR2: MNHEY, SMNVEV (reference sequence). Trimming stripped 4 bases from V and 3 bases from J, with 13 bases between. CDR3 loop: CASSSLGEGYNEQFF. The CDR3 DNA reads TGTGCCAGCAGTTCCCTTGGTGAAGGCTACAATGAGCAGTTCTTC.

The sample holds many counts of this clonotype. This chain links TRBV12-3 or TRBV12-4 with TRBJ1-6; D perhaps matches TRBD1 (5 bases). This CDR3 has 16 residues. Trimming took 8 bases from V and 9 from J, leaving 23 bases between them. DNA for the CDR3: TGTGCCAGCGCGGACAAGGGGCCATCTGTGGGTTCACCCCTCCACTTT. This encodes CASADKGPSVGSPLHF.

This clonotype appeared many times. J is TRBJ2-5 and V is TRBV28; 9 bases map to TRBD2. V gave up 4 bases and J gave up 2 bases; unmatched junction bases: 8. The CDR3 runs 16 residues. The germline CDR1 and CDR2 sequences are MDHEN and SYDVKM. DNA for the CDR3: TGTGCCAGCAGTTACACTGGGACTAGCTGGCAAGAGACCCAGTACTTC. Amino acids: CASSYTGTSWQETQYF.

This clonotype was detected a few times. The genes are TRBV19 and TRBJ2-2; D is unresolved. Germline CDR1 reads LNHDA; CDR2 reads SQIVND (reference sequence). The CDR3 length is 16 residues. Trimming stripped 3 bases from V and 0 bases from J, with 11 bases between. In DNA, the CDR3 is TGTGCCAGTAGTATGCCCCGGGCCACGAACACCGGGGAGCTGTTTTTT. The encoded protein is CASSMPRATNTGELFF. The full variable domain, rest sourced from reference TRBV19 and TRBJ2-2, is DGGITQSPKYLFRKEGQNVTLSCEQNLNHDAMYWYRQDPGQGLRLIYYSQIVNDFQKGDIAEGYSVSREKKESFPLTVTSAQKNPTAFYLCASSMPRATNTGELFFGEGSRLTVL.

In its sample, this clonotype was seen many times. V and J are TRBV5-1 and TRBJ1-5, with 8 bases aligning to TRBD1. From germline, CDR1 is SGHRS and CDR2 YFSETQ. CDR3 length: 15 amino acids. Trimming cost V 4 bases and J 5 bases; bases outside gene matches: 8. The CDR3 reads CASSPAAGGYQPQHF. The CDR3 region has the DNA TGCGCCAGCAGCCCCGCCGCAGGGGGCTATCAGCCCCAGCATTTT. The full variable domain, with the rest looked up from reference TRBV5-1 and TRBJ1-5, is KAGVTQTPRYLIKTRGQQVTLSCSPISGHRSVSWYQQTPGQGLQFLFEYFSETQRNKGNFPGRFSGRQFSNSRSEMNVSTLELGDSALYLCASSPAAGGYQPQHFGDGTRLSIL.

This clonotype was seen many times. A junction boundary mismatches the germline segment, possibly from a read error. This chain connects TRBV7-9 to TRBJ2-7; TRBD2 agrees at 9 bases. The CDR3 loop spans 15 amino acids. From germline, CDR1 is SEHNR and CDR2 FQNEAQ (reference sequence). The DNA of the CDR3 is TGTGCCAGCAGCTTAGAAGGGACTAGCTCCTTCGAGCAGTACTTC. It codes for CASSLEGTSSFEQYF.

This clonotype was found a few times. The rearrangement links TRBV24-1 to TRBJ2-4; weak D call: TRBD2 (6 bases). V gave up 7 bases and J gave up 10 bases, with 16 bases separating them. The CDR3 has 13 amino acids. Germline-derived CDR1 and CDR2 are KGHDR and SFDVKD. In DNA form, the CDR3 reads TGTGCCACCAGCCCTGGGCAGGAGGGGATTCAGTACTTC. Protein product: CATSPGQEGIQYF.